This T cell receptor beta chain was documented in a study of OX40 agonist ivuxolimab in advanced cancers. CDR1 and CDR2 from the germline V gene are SGHTA and FQGNSA. There are 15 residues in the CDR3. Trimming stripped 0 bases from V and 3 bases from J, with 11 bases between. Only in-frame clones appear in the TCRdb table, and some are missing; sequencing was by immunoSEQ multiplex PCR. The sample consists of 130,000 or so clones, 85% to 95% of them appearing once. The sequence came from an adult with an advanced solid tumor such as melanoma, head and neck, liver or kidney cancer. The specimen was CD4+ or CD8+ T cells sorted from blood, collected in a trial of the OX40 agonist ivuxolimab. The chain combines TRBV7-2 with TRBJ1-2; D gene uncertain. The CDR3: CASSLAYSSDYGYTF. The CDR3 DNA is TGTGCCAGCAGCTTAGCGTACAGCAGTGACTATGGCTACACCTTC.